The following is a TCR beta chain sequence with its context. Antigen unknown. This sample was included in a study of cytotoxic CD8 clonotypes in ibrutinib-treated CLL. On the study more broadly: After median around 68 months, approximately 14 stayed in remission, some 12 progressed; responses roughly 25 partial, 2 complete. Study findings and constraints: Higher clonality was seen at ibrutinib response and a return toward baseline at progression. Measured clonality at baseline was greater than in age-matched healthy donors and tracked with circulating CD8+ T-cell counts. On treatment, the uncommon public clonotypes contracted or remained stable.

Germline CDR1 reads SGDLS; CDR2 reads YYNGEE. The CDR3 is made up of 16 amino acids. The V end was cut by 4 bases, the J end by 3 bases, with 18 bases between. TCRdb's table, derived via immunoSEQ multiplex PCR, lists solely in-frame clones and lacks some. The table records 12,000 or so clones, 79% of them present only once. This TCR was recovered from a human donor with chronic lymphocytic leukemia. Sequenced here: PBMCs, sampled at disease progression, from a patient treated with ibrutinib. The chain uses TRBV9 and TRBJ2-3; TRBD1 might be the D (6 bases). The CDR3 sequence is CASSRRTGLVTDTQYF. Written as DNA, the CDR3 is TGTGCCAGCAGCCGCAGAACAGGGTTGGTGACAGATACGCAGTATTTT.